This T cell receptor beta chain is from a study of cytomegalovirus exposure and HLA in healthy donors. For this clone: Its target is unknown.

Study-level findings and limits: Three CMV-associated chains proved CMV antigen-specific in vitro.

Germline CDR1 reads MNHEY; CDR2 reads SMNVEV (reference sequence). The ends lost 5 bases at V and 1 base at J; junction bases unmatched: 5. The CDR3 is made up of 15 amino acids. The assay was immunoSEQ multiplex PCR, and TCRdb's table has in-frame clones only and misses some. The sample lists 150,000 to 200,000 clones; around 96% were seen once. The receptor was derived from a young woman in good health and CMV-seronegative. Sequencing used PBMCs. This chain uses TRBV27 with TRBJ2-7, with TRBD1 identical over 10 bases. Written as DNA, the CDR3 is TGTGCCAGCAGTACCTGGACAGGGGGGTCCTACGAGCAGTACTTC. Its translation is CASSTWTGGSYEQYF.